The 25 T cell receptor beta chains given below trace back to one sample, sequenced in a study of control samples from healthy donors and cancer patients. Sequenced by immunoSEQ multiplex PCR; TCRdb stores in-frame clones only, minus some. Of tens of thousands of clones listed, 90% to 95% were seen once; the top ten hold roughly 1.5%. Sequenced input: blood. These receptors originate from a woman aged 25 to 39 in good health.

The CDR3 sequence is CASRQRGQIYGYTF. The DNA for the CDR3 is TGTGCCAGTAGACAAAGAGGACAAATCTATGGCTACACCTTC. The chain is built from TRBV19 and TRBJ1-2; TRBD1 is a possible D gene (5 bases). Trimming took off 6 bases at V and 4 bases at J, with 15 bases between the two ends. CDR3 length: 14 residues. Germline values: CDR1 LNHDA, CDR2 SQIVND (reference sequence).

The chain recombines TRBV28 with TRBJ2-2; D perhaps matches TRBD1 (5 bases). There are 14 residues in the CDR3. V lost 4 bases to trimming and J lost 6 bases, with 12 bases between them. Germline lookup yields CDR1 MDHEN and CDR2 SYDVKM. CDR3 sequence reads: CASSSGWGSGELFF. CDR3 DNA sequence: TGTGCCAGCAGTTCAGGGTGGGGCTCCGGGGAGCTGTTTTTT.

This clone came up a few times. The chain couples TRBV30 to TRBJ1-5; tentative D call: TRBD1 (5 bases). Looked up from germline, CDR1 is GTSNPN and CDR2 is SVGIG (reference sequence). With 3 bases removed from V and 2 bases from J, the gap between germline ends came to 11 bases. CDR3 length: 14 residues. Here the CDR3 reads CAWRGRAGNQPQHF. DNA of the CDR3: TGTGCCTGGAGGGGCAGGGCCGGCAATCAGCCCCAGCATTTT.

The chain carries TRBV5-6 and TRBJ1-1, with D maybe TRBD1 (6 bases). The CDR3 is made up of 12 amino acids. CDR1 is SGHDT and CDR2 is YYEEEE in the germline V gene. Deletions cut 4 bases from V and 10 bases from J, with 14 bases between. DNA of the CDR3: TGTGCCAGCAGCCCGTGGGGGGGGCTAGCTTTCTTT. This gives the protein CASSPWGGLAFF.

The rearrangement links TRBV3-1 (or the pseudogene TRBV3-2) to TRBJ1-1; 8 positions agree with TRBD1. This CDR3 is 15 amino acids long. Germline CDR1 is LGHDT and CDR2 is YNNKEL (reference sequence). With V trimmed by 3 bases and J by 3 bases, 6 bases remained unmatched. The DNA of the CDR3 is TGTGCCAGCAGCCATTTAAAGGGACAGGACACTGAAGCTTTCTTT. Its translation: CASSHLKGQDTEAFF.

This clone was found a few times. This chain links TRBV2 with TRBJ1-5; the match to TRBD1 covers 12 bases. The CDR3 length is 15 residues. The germline V gene encodes CDR1 SNHLY and CDR2 FYNNEI. V trimming: 4 bases; J trimming: 7 bases; junction bases outside the gene matches: 5. This CDR3 reads CASSGGTGGWQPQHF. The CDR3, as DNA: TGTGCCAGCAGTGGGGGGACAGGGGGCTGGCAGCCCCAGCATTTT.

The genes are TRBV5-1 and TRBJ2-1; D uncertain. Trimming cost V 5 bases and J 9 bases, with 9 bases left between them. Germline CDR1 SGHRS, CDR2 YFSETQ. There are 11 residues in the CDR3. DNA for the CDR3: TGCGCCAGCAGGGGTTTACTTGAGCAGTTCTTC. Translation gives CASRGLLEQFF.

The rearrangement uses TRBV5-1 and TRBJ2-1; 8 nucleotides line up with TRBD1. The V segment lost 4 bases and the J segment 3 bases; nucleotides outside the gene matches: 15. CDR1 is SGHRS, CDR2 YFSETQ, per germline. The CDR3 runs to 18 residues. For the CDR3, the DNA is TGCGCCAGCAGCCCGGACAGGGTGGGGCGGTCAGACTACAATGAGCAGTTCTTC. As protein: CASSPDRVGRSDYNEQFF. Filled out from reference TRBV5-1 and TRBJ2-1, the complete variable domain reads KAGVTQTPRYLIKTRGQQVTLSCSPISGHRSVSWYQQTPGQGLQFLFEYFSETQRNKGNFPGRFSGRQFSNSRSEMNVSTLELGDSALYLCASSPDRVGRSDYNEQFFGPGTRLTVL.

The V call is TRBV19, the J call TRBJ1-1; the D is unclear. Trimming left V 0 bases short and J 1 base short, with 3 bases between. The CDR3 runs to 13 residues. Germline CDR1 LNHDA, CDR2 SQIVND (reference sequence). The CDR3 reads CASSIDRNTEAFF. DNA for the CDR3: TGTGCCAGTAGTATAGACAGGAACACTGAAGCTTTCTTT.

This chain joins TRBV9 and TRBJ1-3; D gene uncertain. V was trimmed by 0 bases and J by 4 bases, leaving 5 bases between them. CDR3 length: 13 amino acids. The germline V gene has CDR1 SGDLS and CDR2 YYNGEE. CDR3: CASSVGGGNTIYF. CDR3 nucleotide sequence: TGTGCCAGCAGCGTAGGTGGCGGAAACACCATATATTTT.

This clone showed up just a few times. The V and J genes are TRBV4-1 and TRBJ1-5; D unresolved. The CDR3 runs 12 residues. Trimming shortened V by 0 bases and J by 9 bases, and 6 bases separated the two germline ends. The V gene's germline CDR1 is MGHRA and CDR2 YSYEKL. This chain's CDR3 is CASSQDPGPQHF. The CDR3 DNA sequence: TGCGCCAGCAGCCAAGATCCGGGGCCCCAGCATTTT.

As for this clone: At one end, the junction sequence differs from germline, possibly due to a read error. The chain employs TRBV7-7 and TRBJ1-1; D perhaps matches TRBD1 (5 bases). The V gene's germline CDR1 is SSHAT and CDR2 FNYEAQ (reference sequence). The CDR3 has 13 amino acids. The CDR3 is CASSFRENTEAFF. The CDR3 DNA is TGTGCTAGCAGCTTCAGGGAGAACACTGAAGCTTTCTTT.

The gene calls are TRBV7-9 and TRBJ2-2; D not certain. V dropped 5 bases and J dropped 0 bases, with 10 bases sitting between them. This CDR3 is 15 amino acids long. The germline CDR1 and CDR2 sequences are SEHNR and FQNEAQ (reference sequence). The CDR3, as DNA: TGTGCCAGCAGCCCTAGTAGTTCGAACACCGGGGAGCTGTTTTTT. This gives the protein CASSPSSSNTGELFF.

The gene calls are TRBV6-5 and TRBJ2-7, with D perhaps TRBD1 (6 bases). Germline V lookup: CDR1 MNHEY, CDR2 SVGAGI. V was clipped by 0 bases and J by 3 bases, with 12 bases between them. CDR3 length: 15 amino acids. The CDR3 DNA is TGTGCCAGCAGTTACTCGAGGGGGTCCGGCTACGAGCAGTACTTC. Translated: CASSYSRGSGYEQYF.

V usage is TRBV30 and J usage is TRBJ1-3, with 10 bases matching TRBD1. The germline V gene has CDR1 GTSNPN and CDR2 SVGIG (reference sequence). The J segment lost 4 bases and the V segment lost 0 bases, leaving 3 bases of the junction unmatched. The CDR3 covers 15 residues. CDR3 in amino acids: CAWSVGQGKGNTIYF. The CDR3 bases are TGTGCCTGGAGTGTGGGACAGGGGAAGGGAAACACCATATATTTT.

This chain uses TRBV7-6 with TRBJ2-1, with TRBD2 matching over 8 bases. The V gene's germline CDR1 is SGHVS and CDR2 FNYEAQ. The length of the CDR3 is 15 residues. The J segment lost 8 bases and the V segment lost 4 bases, leaving 10 bases of the junction unmatched. CDR3 protein: CASSSGLGTSDEQFF. CDR3 DNA sequence: TGTGCCAGCAGCTCGGGACTAGGGACTTCGGATGAGCAGTTCTTC.

The chain has TRBV7-8 and TRBJ1-1, with 7 positions matching TRBD1. V was pared by 5 bases and J by 5 bases, with 8 bases of the junction left unmatched. The length of the CDR3 is 14 residues. CDR1 SGHVS and CDR2 FQNEAQ come from the germline V gene. CDR3 nucleotides: TGTGCCAGCAGCGTACGGGACAGTGGGACTGAAGCTTTCTTT. Translated, it gives CASSVRDSGTEAFF.

V and J are TRBV18 and TRBJ2-7; possibly TRBD1 for D (6 bases). Between the trimmed V and J ends, which lost 3 bases and 7 bases, there was a span of 13 bases. The CDR3 has 13 residues. Germline V lookup: CDR1 KGHSH, CDR2 LQKENI. The CDR3 DNA reads TGTGCCAGCTCACCGGACAGCTGGGCAGAGCAGTACTTC. Its protein product is CASSPDSWAEQYF.

The rearrangement uses TRBV6-5 and TRBJ1-1; tentative D call: TRBD1 (5 bases). CDR1 MNHEY and CDR2 SVGAGI come from the germline V gene. V lost 7 bases to trimming and J lost 1 base, with 13 bases between them. The CDR3 spans 14 residues. The CDR3 reads CASTPGTENTEAFF. As DNA, the CDR3 is TGTGCCAGCACCCCCGGGACTGAGAACACTGAAGCTTTCTTT.

CDR3 coding DNA: TGTGCCAGCAGTAAACTAGCGGGGGGGCGCGAGCAGTACTTC. Translating gives CASSKLAGGREQYF. This chain joins TRBV28 and TRBJ2-7, with 13 positions matching TRBD2. The CDR3 has 14 amino acids. The germline V gene has CDR1 MDHEN and CDR2 SYDVKM. The V segment lost 5 bases and the J segment 6 bases; nucleotides outside the gene matches: 4.

CDR3 DNA sequence: TGTGCCACCAGTCTCACAGGGATCCACGAGCAGTACTTC. Protein sequence: CATSLTGIHEQYF. The chain has TRBV24-1 and TRBJ2-7; D is perhaps TRBD1 (6 bases). The CDR3 has 13 amino acids. Trimming cost V 6 bases and J 5 bases, with 13 bases left between them. Germline lookup yields CDR1 KGHDR and CDR2 SFDVKD.

This clone was detected once. The chain combines TRBV3-1 (or the pseudogene TRBV3-2) with TRBJ2-5, with 7 nucleotides matching TRBD2. Germline-derived CDR1 and CDR2 are LGHDT and YNNKEL (reference sequence). The junction had 4 bases not matched to a gene; V was cut back by 1 base and J by 2 bases. This CDR3 has 15 amino acids. This CDR3 reads CASSQARGRQETQYF. Written as DNA, the CDR3 is TGTGCCAGCAGCCAAGCGCGGGGGAGACAAGAGACCCAGTACTTC.

V is TRBV10-3 and J is TRBJ2-2; the D gene is possibly TRBD2 (7 bases). Germline V gives CDR1 ENHRY, CDR2 SYGVKD. Between the trimmed V and J ends, which lost 7 bases and 10 bases, there was a span of 31 bases. The CDR3 is 18 amino acids. The DNA of the CDR3 is TGTGCCATCAAGTCGGATGTCGGCGGGGGCATCAGTGAAGTGGAGCTGTTTTTT. Translated, it gives CAIKSDVGGGISEVELFF.

The J gene is TRBJ2-3, the V gene TRBV5-1; D is possibly TRBD1 (5 bases). From germline, CDR1 is SGHRS and CDR2 YFSETQ. V was pared by 7 bases and J by 1 base, with 13 bases between. The CDR3 sequence is 14 residues long. The CDR3 spells CASLQGWGTDTQYF. The CDR3 DNA is TGCGCCAGCCTCCAGGGTTGGGGCACAGATACGCAGTATTTT.

This sequence joins TRBV5-1 and TRBJ1-2; D perhaps matches TRBD1 (6 bases). This CDR3 is built from 15 residues. Germline CDR1 and CDR2: SGHRS and YFSETQ. Deletions cut 4 bases from V and 4 bases from J, with 17 bases between. CDR3 loop: CASSAGTQKFYGYTF. CDR3 DNA sequence: TGCGCCAGCAGCGCAGGGACACAGAAATTCTATGGCTACACCTTC.